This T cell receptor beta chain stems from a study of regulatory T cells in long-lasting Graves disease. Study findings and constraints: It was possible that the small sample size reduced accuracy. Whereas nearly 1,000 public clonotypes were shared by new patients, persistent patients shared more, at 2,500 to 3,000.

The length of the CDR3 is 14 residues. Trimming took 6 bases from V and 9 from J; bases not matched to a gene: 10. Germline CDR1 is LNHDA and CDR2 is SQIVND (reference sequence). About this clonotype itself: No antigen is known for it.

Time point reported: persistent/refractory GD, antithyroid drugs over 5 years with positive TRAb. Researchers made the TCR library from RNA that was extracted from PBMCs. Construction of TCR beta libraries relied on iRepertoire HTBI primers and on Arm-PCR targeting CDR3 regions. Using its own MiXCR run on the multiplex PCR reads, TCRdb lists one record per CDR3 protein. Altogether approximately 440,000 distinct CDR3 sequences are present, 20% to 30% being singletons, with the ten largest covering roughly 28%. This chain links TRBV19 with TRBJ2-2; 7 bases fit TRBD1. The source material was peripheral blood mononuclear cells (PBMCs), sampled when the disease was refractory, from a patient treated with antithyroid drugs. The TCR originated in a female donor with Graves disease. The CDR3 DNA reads TGTGCCAGTAGGCAGACAGGGAGCTTAAGGGAGCTGTTTTTT. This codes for CASRQTGSLRELFF.